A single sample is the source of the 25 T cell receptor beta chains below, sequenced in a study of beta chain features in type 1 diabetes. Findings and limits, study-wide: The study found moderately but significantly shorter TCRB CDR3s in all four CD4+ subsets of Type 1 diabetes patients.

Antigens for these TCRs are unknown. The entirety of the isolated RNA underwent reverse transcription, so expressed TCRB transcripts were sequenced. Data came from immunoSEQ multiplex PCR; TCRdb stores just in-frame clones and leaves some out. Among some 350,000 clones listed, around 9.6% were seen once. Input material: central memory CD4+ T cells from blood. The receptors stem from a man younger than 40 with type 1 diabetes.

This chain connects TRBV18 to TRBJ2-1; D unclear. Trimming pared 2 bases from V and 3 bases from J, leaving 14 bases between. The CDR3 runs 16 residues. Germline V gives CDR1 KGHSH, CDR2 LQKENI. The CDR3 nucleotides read TGTGCCAGCTCACCAGGCAGCCTCTCAATCTACAATGAGCAGTTCTTC. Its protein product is CASSPGSLSIYNEQFF. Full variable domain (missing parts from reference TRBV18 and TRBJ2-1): NAGVMQNPRHLVRRRGQEARLRCSPMKGHSHVYWYRQLPEEGLKFMVYLQKENIIDESGMPKERFSAEFPKEGPSILRIQQVVRGDSAAYFCASSPGSLSIYNEQFFGPGTRLTVL.

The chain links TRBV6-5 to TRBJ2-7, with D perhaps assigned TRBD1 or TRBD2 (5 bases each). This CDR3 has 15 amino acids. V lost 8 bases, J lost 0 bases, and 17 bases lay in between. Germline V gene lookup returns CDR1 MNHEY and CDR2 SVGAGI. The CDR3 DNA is TGTGCCAGCCAACGGACGGGACGCAGCTCCTACGAGCAGTACTTC. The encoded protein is CASQRTGRSSYEQYF.

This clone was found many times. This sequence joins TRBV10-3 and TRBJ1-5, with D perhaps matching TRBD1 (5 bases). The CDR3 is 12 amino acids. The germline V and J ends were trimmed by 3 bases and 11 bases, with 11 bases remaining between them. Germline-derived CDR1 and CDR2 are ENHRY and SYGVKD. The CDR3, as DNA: TGTGCCATCAGTGACCTGAAAGGGGCCCAGCATTTT. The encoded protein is CAISDLKGAQHF.

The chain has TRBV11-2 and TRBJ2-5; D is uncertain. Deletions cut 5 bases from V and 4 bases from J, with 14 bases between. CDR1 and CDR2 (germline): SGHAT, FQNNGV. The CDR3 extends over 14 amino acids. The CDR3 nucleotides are TGTGCCAGCAGCCCGTCAGCTGTAGGAGAGACCCAGTACTTC. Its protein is CASSPSAVGETQYF.

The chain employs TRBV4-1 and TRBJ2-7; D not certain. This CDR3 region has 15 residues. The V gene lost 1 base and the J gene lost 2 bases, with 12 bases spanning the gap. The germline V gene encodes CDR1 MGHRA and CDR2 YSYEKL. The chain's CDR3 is CASSQALGGTYEQYF. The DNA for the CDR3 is TGCGCCAGCAGCCAAGCTCTGGGCGGAACCTACGAGCAGTACTTC.

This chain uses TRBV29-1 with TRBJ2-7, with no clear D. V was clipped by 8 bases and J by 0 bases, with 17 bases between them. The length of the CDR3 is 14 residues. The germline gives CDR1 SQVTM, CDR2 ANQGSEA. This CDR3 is CSYRLGSGSYEQYF. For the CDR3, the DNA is TGCAGCTACCGTCTGGGGTCAGGCTCCTACGAGCAGTACTTC.

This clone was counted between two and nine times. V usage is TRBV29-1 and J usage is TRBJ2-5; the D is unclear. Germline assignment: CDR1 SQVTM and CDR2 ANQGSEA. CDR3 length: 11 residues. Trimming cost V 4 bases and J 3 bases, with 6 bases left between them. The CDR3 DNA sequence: TGCAGCGTTGCCGAGAAAGAGACCCAGTACTTC. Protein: CSVAEKETQYF. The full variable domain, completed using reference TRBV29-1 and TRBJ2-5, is SAVISQKPSRDICQRGTSLTIQCQVDSQVTMMFWYRQQPGQSLTLIATANQGSEATYESGFVIDKFPISRPNLTFSTLTVSNMSPEDSSIYLCSVAEKETQYFGPGTRLLVL.

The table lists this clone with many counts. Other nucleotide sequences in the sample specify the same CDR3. The CDR3 sequence is CAWSGNTIYF. The CDR3 DNA follows: TGTGCCTGGAGTGGTAACACCATATATTTT. The chain uses TRBV30 and TRBJ1-3; no firm D call. CDR1 is GTSNPN and CDR2 is SVGIG in the germline V gene (reference sequence). V was shortened by 1 base and J by 7 bases, with 2 bases between the two germline ends. CDR3 size: 10 residues.

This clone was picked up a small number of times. The CDR3 spells CASSLGRGYTDTQYF. In DNA form, the CDR3 reads TGTGCCAGCAGCTTAGGGCGGGGATACACAGATACGCAGTATTTT. The chain combines TRBV7-2 with TRBJ2-3; tentatively, D is TRBD2 (6 bases). Between the trimmed V and J ends, which lost 1 base and 2 bases, there was a span of 10 bases. The V gene's germline CDR1 is SGHTA and CDR2 FQGNSA. The CDR3 loop spans 15 amino acids.

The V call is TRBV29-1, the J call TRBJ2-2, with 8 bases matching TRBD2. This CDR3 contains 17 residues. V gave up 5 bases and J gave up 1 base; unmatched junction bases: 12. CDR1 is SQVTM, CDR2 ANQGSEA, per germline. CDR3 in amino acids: CSVPPRGASWNTGELFF. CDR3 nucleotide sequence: TGCAGCGTTCCCCCGCGGGGGGCTAGCTGGAACACCGGGGAGCTGTTTTTT.

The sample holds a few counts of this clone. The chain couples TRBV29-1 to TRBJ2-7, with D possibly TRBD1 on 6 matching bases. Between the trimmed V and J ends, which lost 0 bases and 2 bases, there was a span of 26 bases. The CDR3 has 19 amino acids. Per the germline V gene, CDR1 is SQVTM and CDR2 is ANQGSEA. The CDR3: CSVEDTGTGTYHSAYEQYF. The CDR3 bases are TGCAGCGTTGAAGATACGGGCACAGGGACCTACCATTCCGCCTACGAGCAGTACTTC.

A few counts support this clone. The CDR3 nucleotides read TGTGCCAGCTCACCACGGCAGGGGACTTCTTACGAGCAGTACTTC. This codes for CASSPRQGTSYEQYF. This chain links TRBV18 with TRBJ2-7; D might be TRBD1 or TRBD2, each matching 6 bases. Trimming left V 1 base short and J 4 bases short, with 14 bases between. The CDR3 extends over 15 amino acids. CDR1 is KGHSH, CDR2 LQKENI, per germline.

The CDR3 sequence is CASSLIEGPVFF. In DNA form, the CDR3 reads TGTGCCAGCAGCCTCATCGAGGGCCCGGTCTTCTTC. The gene calls are TRBV11-2 and TRBJ2-1; possible D gene TRBD2, 5 bases. Germline lookup yields CDR1 SGHAT and CDR2 FQNNGV. Trimming stripped 5 bases from V and 16 bases from J, with 18 bases between. The CDR3 is 12 residues long.

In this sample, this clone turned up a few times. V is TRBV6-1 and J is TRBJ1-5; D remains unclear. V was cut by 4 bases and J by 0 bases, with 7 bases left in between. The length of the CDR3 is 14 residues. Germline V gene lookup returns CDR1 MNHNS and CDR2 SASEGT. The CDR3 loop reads CASSVLNSNQPQHF. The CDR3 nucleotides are TGTGCCAGCAGTGTATTGAATAGCAATCAGCCCCAGCATTTT.

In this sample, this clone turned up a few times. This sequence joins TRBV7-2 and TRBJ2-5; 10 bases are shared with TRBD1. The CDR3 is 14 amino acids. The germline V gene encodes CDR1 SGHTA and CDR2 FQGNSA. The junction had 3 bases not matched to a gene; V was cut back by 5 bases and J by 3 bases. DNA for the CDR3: TGTGCCAGCAGCCCCGGGACAGGGGAAGAGACCCAGTACTTC. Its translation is CASSPGTGEETQYF.

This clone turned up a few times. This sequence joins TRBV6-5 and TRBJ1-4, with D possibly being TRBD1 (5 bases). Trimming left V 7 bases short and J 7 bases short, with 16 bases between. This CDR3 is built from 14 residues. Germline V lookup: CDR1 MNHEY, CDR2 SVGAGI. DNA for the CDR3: TGTGCCAGCACCCAGCCGGGGGGGATTGAAAAACTGTTTTTT. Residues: CASTQPGGIEKLFF.

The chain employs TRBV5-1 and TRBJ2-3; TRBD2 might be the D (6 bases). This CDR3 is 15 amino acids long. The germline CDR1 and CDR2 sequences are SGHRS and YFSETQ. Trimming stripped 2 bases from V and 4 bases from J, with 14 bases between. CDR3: CASSFSGAPSDTQYF. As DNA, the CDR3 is TGCGCCAGCAGCTTCTCGGGAGCCCCCTCAGATACGCAGTATTTT.

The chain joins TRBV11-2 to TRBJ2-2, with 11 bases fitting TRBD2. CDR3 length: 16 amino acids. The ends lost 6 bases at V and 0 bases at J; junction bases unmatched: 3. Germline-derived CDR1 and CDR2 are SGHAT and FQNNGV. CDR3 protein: CASRDSGRANTGELFF. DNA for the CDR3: TGTGCCAGCAGGGATAGCGGGAGGGCGAACACCGGGGAGCTGTTTTTT.

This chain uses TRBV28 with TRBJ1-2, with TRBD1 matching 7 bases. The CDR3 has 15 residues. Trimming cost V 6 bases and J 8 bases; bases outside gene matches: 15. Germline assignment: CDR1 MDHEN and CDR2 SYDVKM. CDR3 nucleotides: TGTGCCAGCAGCTCCCTTGGACAGGCCCTTCAGGGCTACACCTTC. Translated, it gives CASSSLGQALQGYTF.

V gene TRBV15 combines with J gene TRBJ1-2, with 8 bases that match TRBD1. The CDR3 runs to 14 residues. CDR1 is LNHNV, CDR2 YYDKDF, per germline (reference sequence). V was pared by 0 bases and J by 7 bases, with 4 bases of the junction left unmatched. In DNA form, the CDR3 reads TGTGCCACCAGCAGAGATCAGGGGGCGGCTGGCTACACCTTC. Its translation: CATSRDQGAAGYTF.

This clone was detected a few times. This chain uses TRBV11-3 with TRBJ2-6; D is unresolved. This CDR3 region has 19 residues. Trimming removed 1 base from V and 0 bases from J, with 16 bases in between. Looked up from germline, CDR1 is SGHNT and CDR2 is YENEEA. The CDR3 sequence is CASSLAGRISPSGANVLTF. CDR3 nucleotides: TGTGCCAGCAGCTTAGCCGGCAGGATCAGTCCCTCTGGGGCCAACGTCCTGACTTTC.

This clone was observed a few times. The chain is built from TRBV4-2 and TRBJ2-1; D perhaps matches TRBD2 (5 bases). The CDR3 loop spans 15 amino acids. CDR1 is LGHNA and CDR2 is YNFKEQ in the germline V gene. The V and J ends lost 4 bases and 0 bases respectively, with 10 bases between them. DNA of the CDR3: TGTGCCAGCAGCCCAGCGGCAAGCTCCTACAATGAGCAGTTCTTC. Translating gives CASSPAASSYNEQFF.

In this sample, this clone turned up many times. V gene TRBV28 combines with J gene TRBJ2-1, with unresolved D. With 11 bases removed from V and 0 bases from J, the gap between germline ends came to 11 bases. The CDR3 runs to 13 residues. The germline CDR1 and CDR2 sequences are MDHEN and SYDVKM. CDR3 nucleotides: TGTGCCGCAGGTCTTGGCTCCTACAATGAGCAGTTCTTC. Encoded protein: CAAGLGSYNEQFF. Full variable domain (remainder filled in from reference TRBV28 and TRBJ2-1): DVKVTQSSRYLVKRTGEKVFLECVQDMDHENMFWYRQDPGLGLRLIYFSYDVKMKEKGDIPEGYSVSREKKERFSLILESASTNQTSMYLCAAGLGSYNEQFFGPGTRLTVL.

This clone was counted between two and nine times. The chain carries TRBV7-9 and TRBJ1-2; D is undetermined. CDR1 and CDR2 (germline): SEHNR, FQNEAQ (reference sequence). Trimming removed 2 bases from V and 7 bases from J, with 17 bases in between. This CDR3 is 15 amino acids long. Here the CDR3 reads CASSLSQVTSGGYTF. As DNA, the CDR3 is TGTGCCAGCAGCTTAAGTCAGGTCACCAGTGGTGGCTACACCTTC. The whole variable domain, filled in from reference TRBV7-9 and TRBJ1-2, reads DTGVSQNPRHKITKRGQNVTFRCDPISEHNRLYWYRQTLGQGPEFLTYFQNEAQLEKSRLLSDRFSAERPKGSFSTLEIQRTEQGDSAMYLCASSLSQVTSGGYTFGSGTRLTVV.

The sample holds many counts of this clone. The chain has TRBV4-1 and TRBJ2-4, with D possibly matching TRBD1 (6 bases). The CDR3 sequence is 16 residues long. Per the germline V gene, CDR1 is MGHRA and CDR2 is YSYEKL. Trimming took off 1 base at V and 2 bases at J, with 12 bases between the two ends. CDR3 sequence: CASSQGQGISKNIQYF. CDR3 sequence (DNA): TGCGCCAGCAGCCAAGGTCAGGGGATTTCCAAAAACATTCAGTACTTC.